Each of the 6 T cell receptor beta chains below was sequenced from the same sample in a study of T cell changes during pregnancy in multiple sclerosis. Sequenced by immunoSEQ multiplex PCR; TCRdb stores in-frame clones only, minus some. The sample holds around 41,000 clones, around nine tenths seen once. Sample: CD4+ T cells from peripheral blood mononuclear cells, taken in the third trimester of pregnancy. The receptors were gathered from a female donor in good health, enrolled as a control in a pregnancy study.

The chain is built from TRBV7-8 and TRBJ2-3, with D perhaps matching TRBD1 (6 bases). Trimming took off 5 bases at V and 3 bases at J, with 9 bases between the two ends. The germline V gene encodes CDR1 SGHVS and CDR2 FQNEAQ. The CDR3 spans 13 residues. CDR3: CASSRDKTDTQYF. The CDR3 DNA is TGTGCCAGCAGCAGGGACAAGACAGATACGCAGTATTTT.

This clone occurred once. The rearrangement joins TRBV2 to TRBJ2-2; 14 nucleotides agree with TRBD2. The junction had 3 bases not matched to a gene; V was cut back by 6 bases and J by 6 bases. CDR3 length: 15 residues. From germline, CDR1 is SNHLY and CDR2 FYNNEI. The CDR3 protein is CASRRLAGGPGELFF. CDR3 in DNA: TGTGCCAGCAGACGACTAGCGGGGGGGCCCGGGGAGCTGTTTTTT.

The chain employs TRBV28 and TRBJ1-2; D is perhaps TRBD1 (6 bases). Looked up from germline, CDR1 is MDHEN and CDR2 is SYDVKM. Trimming removed 8 bases from V and 7 bases from J, with 17 bases in between. CDR3 size: 13 residues. This chain's CDR3 is CASGLRGRVGYTF. The DNA of the CDR3 is TGTGCCAGCGGACTCAGGGGTCGGGTTGGCTACACCTTC.

This clone was counted between two and nine times. V is TRBV2 and J is TRBJ1-2; 7 bases fit TRBD1. Germline assignment: CDR1 SNHLY and CDR2 FYNNEI. The CDR3 loop spans 13 amino acids. V trimming: 6 bases; J trimming: 10 bases; junction bases outside the gene matches: 11. CDR3: CASRVRQGFPYTF. The CDR3 nucleotides read TGTGCCAGCAGAGTCCGACAGGGTTTCCCCTACACCTTC.

The rearrangement uses TRBV4-1 and TRBJ1-4; D remains ambiguous. The germline V and J ends were trimmed by 2 bases and 8 bases, with 9 bases remaining between them. CDR1 and CDR2 from the germline V gene are MGHRA and YSYEKL. The CDR3 loop spans 13 amino acids. CDR3 sequence (DNA): TGCGCCAGCAGCCAACCGGGGAGAGAAAAACTGTTTTTT. As protein: CASSQPGREKLFF.

The gene calls are TRBV6-1 and TRBJ2-1; 9 nucleotides agree with TRBD2. Germline V gene sequence: CDR1 MNHNS, CDR2 SASEGT. The CDR3 spans 14 residues. The V segment lost 2 bases and the J segment 6 bases; nucleotides outside the gene matches: 2. Here the CDR3 reads CASSERREGNEQFF. In nucleotides, the CDR3 is TGTGCCAGCAGTGAAAGGCGGGAGGGCAATGAGCAGTTCTTC.